The entry that follows covers one T cell receptor (beta chain) sequence. The authors' processing: Estimation of nucleated cell counts relied on the amplification of reference gene primers. Sequenced by immunoSEQ multiplex PCR; TCRdb stores in-frame clones only, minus some. That table is the source of V, J and clone size, and D and trimming were worked out from the DNA. The sample records some 330,000 clones, roughly 91% being singletons. A Seattle source enrolled patients during active infection and followed them longitudinally. The sample belongs to a study of blood T cell repertoires in COVID-19. Study context: Samples of COVID-19 (acute and convalescent) were obtained from the United States, Italy and Spain. Sources were T cells, B-cell-depleted T cells, or PBMCs; the material itself was cDNA or gDNA.

Trimming stripped 6 bases from V and 0 bases from J, with 12 bases between. The germline gives CDR1 WNHNN, CDR2 SYGVQD (reference sequence). The CDR3 runs to 15 residues. This sequence originates from a woman in her twenties or thirties with COVID-19, enrolled during active disease. Sequencing was done on a sample of peripheral blood. This chain connects TRBV10-1 to TRBJ1-5; weak D call: TRBD1 (5 bases). CDR3 DNA sequence: TGCGCCAGCAGCGCTACAGGTTATAGCAATCAGCCCCAGCATTTT. This encodes CASSATGYSNQPQHF.